A selection of T cell receptor beta chains follows, all from one sample in a study of cytomegalovirus exposure and HLA in healthy donors. Using immunoSEQ multiplex PCR, the repertoire was profiled, and TCRdb retains in-frame clones only, with some absent. The sample lists 150,000 to 200,000 clones, approximately 80% occurring once. Sequencing input: PBMCs. These receptors originate from a man aged 60 to 75 in good health and CMV-seronegative. Each CDR3 is given with its conserved first and last residue. The D gene is left open where the match is weak. The size field is filled for only some rows; it gives once, few, many or a size class.

>TRBV7-9|-|TRBJ2-3|TRBD2
TGTGCCAGCAGCTCTTCAATGCAGCGGGAGATTGTAGATACGCAGTATTTT
CASSSSMQREIVDTQYF
>TRBV14|-|TRBJ2-5|TRBD2
TGTGCCAGCAGCCAAGAACTAGCGGGACGAGAGACCCAGTACTTC
CASSQELAGRETQYF
>TRBV10-2|-|TRBJ1-1|TRBD1
TGCGCCAGCAGTGAGACTGCAGGGGGAACTGAAGCTTTCTTT
CASSETAGGTEAFF
>TRBV29-1|-|TRBJ1-1|-
TGCAGCGTTCTGCCCCGCGGGAACACTGAAGCTTTCTTT
CSVLPRGNTEAFF
>TRBV19|-|TRBJ1-5|TRBD1
TGTGCCAGTAGTGCTCCGGGACAGGGGGCTGGTCAGCCCCAGCATTTT
CASSAPGQGAGQPQHF
>TRBV14|-|TRBJ1-1|-
TGTGCCAGCAGACAACAGGCGTACCCGAACACTGAAGCTTTCTTT
CASRQQAYPNTEAFF
>TRBV28|-|TRBJ1-2|TRBD1
TGTGCCAGCAGACGGACAGGTGCCTATGGCTACACCTTC
CASRRTGAYGYTF
>TRBV4-1|-|TRBJ1-2|TRBD1
TGCGCCAGCAGCCAAGAGACAGGGTTGAACTATGGCTACACCTTC
CASSQETGLNYGYTF
>TRBV6-1|once|TRBJ1-5|-
TGTGCCAGCAGTGAAGAAAGGGGTATGGGCAATCAGCCCCAGCATTTT
CASSEERGMGNQPQHF
>TRBV5-4|-|TRBJ2-2|-
TGTGCCAGCAGCTTGGAACCTAACGGGGGGGAGCTGTTTTTT
CASSLEPNGGELFF
>TRBV4-3|-|TRBJ2-2|-
TGCGCCAGCAGCTTATCAGTGAACACCGGGGAGCTGTTTTTT
CASSLSVNTGELFF
>TRBV7-3|-|TRBJ2-1|-
TGTGCCAGCAGCCAAGAAACAGACTCAACGGAGGGTGGCTTTGGATCCTACAATGAGCAGTTCTTC
CASSQETDSTEGGFGSYNEQFF
>TRBV6-5|-|TRBJ1-5|-
TGTGCCAGCAGTTACTCGAGTCGGGTACAGCCCCAGCATTTT
CASSYSSRVQPQHF
>TRBV5-6|-|TRBJ2-7|TRBD2
TGTGCCAGCAGCGGGGGGGGCGAGCAGTACTTC
CASSGGGEQYF
>TRBV27|few|TRBJ1-1|-
TGTGCCAGCAGCCTAGGACAGACCACTGAAGCTTTCTTT
CASSLGQTTEAFF
>TRBV9|-|TRBJ2-1|TRBD2
TGTGCCAGCAGCAAAAGACTAGCTCTCGATGAGCAGTTCTTC
CASSKRLALDEQFF
>TRBV7-8|few|TRBJ2-2|-
TGTGCCAGCAGCATACAGGGGAACACCGGGGAGCTGTTTTTT
CASSIQGNTGELFF
>TRBV29-1|-|TRBJ2-6|-
TGCAGCGTTGAAGTCACCGGGACAACCTCTGGGGCCAACGTCCTGACTTTC
CSVEVTGTTSGANVLTF
>TRBV10-3|-|TRBJ1-5|-
TGTGCCATCAGTGACTCCCCGGAAGGAGCCCAGCATTTT
CAISDSPEGAQHF
>TRBV7-7|-|TRBJ2-1|-
TGTGCCAGCAGCTTAAAAGGGAGCAATGAGCAGTTCTTC
CASSLKGSNEQFF
>TRBV9|-|TRBJ2-2|TRBD2
TGTGCCAGCAGCCCCATCGGGGGGGCTGATAGGACCGGGGAGCTGTTTTTT
CASSPIGGADRTGELFF
>TRBV14|-|TRBJ2-5|-
TGTGCCAGCAGGAAGCAAGAAGGGACATTAGAGACCCAGTACTTC
CASRKQEGTLETQYF
>TRBV2|-|TRBJ1-2|-
TGTGCCAGCAGTGAGGTGGCAGGCAGCTATGGCTACACCTTC
CASSEVAGSYGYTF
>TRBV28|-|TRBJ2-1|TRBD2
TGTGCCAGCAGTTCCCGGGGGGGTAGCGGGAGGAACTACAATGAGCAGTTCTTC
CASSSRGGSGRNYNEQFF
>TRBV7-2|-|TRBJ2-3|TRBD2
TGTGCCAGCAGCTTAGTGGCGGGAGAGTCAGATACGCAGTATTTT
CASSLVAGESDTQYF
>TRBV7-8|-|TRBJ1-1|-
TGTGCCAGCAGCTTACAGGGCGGGAACACTGAAGCTTTCTTT
CASSLQGGNTEAFF
>TRBV9|-|TRBJ2-7|TRBD1
TGTGCCAGCAGCGTAGATGAGACAGGGCTCGGCGAGCAGTACTTC
CASSVDETGLGEQYF
>TRBV19|-|TRBJ1-1|-
TGTGCCAGTAGTACCCCGGGGAGAGCTTTCTTT
CASSTPGRAFF
>TRBV19|-|TRBJ2-3|TRBD1
TGTGCCAGTACTCCGGACAGGGGGCAAACAGATACGCAGTATTTT
CASTPDRGQTDTQYF
>TRBV6-6|few|TRBJ2-7|-
TGTGCCAGCGGACAGTACTCCTACGAGCAGTACTTC
CASGQYSYEQYF
>TRBV6-6|-|TRBJ2-6|-
TGTGCCAGCAGACCGACAGCTGGGGCCAACGTCCTGACTTTC
CASRPTAGANVLTF
>TRBV15|-|TRBJ2-5|-
TGTGCCACCAGCAGCGTAGGGAGGGGGGAGTCCCAGTACTTC
CATSSVGRGESQYF
>TRBV5-1|-|TRBJ1-2|TRBD1
TGCGCCAGCAGCTGGGACAGGGGTGGATTTGGCTACACCTTC
CASSWDRGGFGYTF
>TRBV5-4|-|TRBJ1-4|-
TGTGCCAGCAGCTTGGCTGGAGGGATTCGCGAAAAACTGTTTTTT
CASSLAGGIREKLFF
>TRBV30|once|TRBJ2-3|-
TGTGCCTGGAGTGCGGGGTTTAGCACAGATACGCAGTATTTT
CAWSAGFSTDTQYF
>TRBV19|-|TRBJ2-2|TRBD2
TGTGCCAGTAGTGCTCGACGACGGGGGGACACCGGGGAGCTGTTTTTT
CASSARRRGDTGELFF
>TRBV6-1|-|TRBJ2-4|TRBD1
TGTGCCAGCAGTATACAGGGGGGCATTCAGTACTTC
CASSIQGGIQYF
>TRBV29-1|-|TRBJ2-7|TRBD2
TGCAGCGTTACGGCGGGAGGGAGGGAGCAGTACTTC
CSVTAGGREQYF
>TRBV28|-|TRBJ2-4|-
TGTGCCAGCAGTCCCCCCCCGCGGGATGGGATTCAGTACTTC
CASSPPPRDGIQYF
>TRBV7-3|-|TRBJ2-1|-
TGTGCCAGCAGCTTAATCGGTAGTAATGAGCAGTTCTTC
CASSLIGSNEQFF
>TRBV5-4|-|TRBJ1-1|TRBD1
TGTGCCAGCAGCTATTCCGGGACAGGGGCCACTGAAGCTTTCTTT
CASSYSGTGATEAFF
>TRBV6-1|-|TRBJ2-7|TRBD1
TGTGCCAGCAGTGAAACCCCGGGACAGGGTTCTAGGGAGCAGTACTTC
CASSETPGQGSREQYF
>TRBV10-3|-|TRBJ1-2|-
TGTGCCATCAAGGCCCGATTAGAGGATTATGGCTACCCCTTC
CAIKARLEDYGYPF
>TRBV10-2|once|TRBJ1-6|TRBD1
TGCGCCAGCAGTGACACAGGGGGCGATTCACCCCTCCACTTT
CASSDTGGDSPLHF
>TRBV28|few|TRBJ1-1|TRBD1
TGTGCCAGCAGTTTATCAGGGGGCGGCCCTGAAGCTTTCTTT
CASSLSGGGPEAFF
>TRBV6-7|-|TRBJ1-5|TRBD1
TGTGCCAGCAGTTCTAAGACAGGGGGCTGTCAGCCCCAGCATTTT
CASSSKTGGCQPQHF
>TRBV4-1|-|TRBJ2-1|TRBD2
TGCGCCAGCAGCCAAGCTCCCACGGTGGCTAGCGGGAGCAATGAGCAGTTCTTC
CASSQAPTVASGSNEQFF
>TRBV5-5|-|TRBJ1-6|TRBD1
TGTGCCAGCAGCCGATTACGACAGGGAAGGGATAATTCACCCCTCCACTTT
CASSRLRQGRDNSPLHF
>TRBV29-1|-|TRBJ2-7|TRBD1
TGTAGCGTTGAAATCAGGGGACAGGACGATTACGAGCAGTACTTC
CSVEIRGQDDYEQYF
>TRBV5-6|few|TRBJ2-3|-
TGTGCCAGCACCCACTTTATATCACAGGGCCCAGATACGCAGTATTTT
CASTHFISQGPDTQYF
>TRBV7-3|-|TRBJ2-3|-
TGTGCCAGCAGCTCCGGGGACTTCACAGATACGCAGTATTTT
CASSSGDFTDTQYF
>TRBV6-1|-|TRBJ1-2|-
TGTGCCAGCAGCTACGTGGGCTACACCTTC
CASSYVGYTF
>TRBV18|-|TRBJ2-5|-
TGTGCCAGCACCAAGGGAGAGACTGAGACCCAGTACTTC
CASTKGETETQYF
>TRBV18|-|TRBJ1-1|-
TGTGCCAGCTCACTAGCAGGGTGGGCCCTGGCGGCTGAAGCTTTCTTT
CASSLAGWALAAEAFF
>TRBV19|-|TRBJ2-1|TRBD1
TGTGCCAGTAGTATGGACAGGGGGTTTTACAATGAGCAGTTCTTC
CASSMDRGFYNEQFF
>TRBV7-8|-|TRBJ2-7|TRBD1
TGTGCCAGCGTCTGGACAGGGGGCCCCTACGAGCAGTACTTC
CASVWTGGPYEQYF
>TRBV7-8|-|TRBJ1-3|-
TGTGCCAGCAGCTCAGGGAGGGGCCTAGCTGGAAACACCATATATTTT
CASSSGRGLAGNTIYF
>TRBV4-1|-|TRBJ2-1|-
TGCGCCAGCAGCCAAGTTGGGGCCCGGGCGTTGGGGTTCTTC
CASSQVGARALGFF